The rows below give T cell receptor beta chains drawn from one sample of a study of T cells after yellow fever vaccination. TCRdb redid the calling of the 5' RACE reads with MiXCR, one entry per CDR3 protein. The sample consists of 200,000 to 300,000 distinct CDR3 sequences, 10% to 15% of them appearing once. The sequencing here drew on CD4+ T cells sorted from PBMCs, taken 45 days after the yellow fever booster vaccination. The source of these receptors is a man aged 25 to 40 who received the YFV17D yellow fever vaccine. CDR3s include the opening cysteine and the closing phenylalanine or tryptophan. D genes are given only for firm matches. Some rows have no size entry. The others give once, few or many, or a class for an expanded clone.

D	size	V	J	DNA	CDR3
TRBD1	NA	TRBV10-3	TRBJ2-7	TGTGCCATCAGTGAGGCCGTGCGGGACAGGGGTTGGCAGTACTTC	CAISEAVRDRGWQYF
NA	NA	TRBV29-1	TRBJ2-1	NA	CSVGGGSGRYQGFF
TRBD2	many	TRBV29-1	TRBJ2-3	TGCAGCGGCTCCTCGGGGGGGTCCACAGATACGCAGTATTTT	CSGSSGGSTDTQYF
NA	few	TRBV20-1	TRBJ2-7	TGCAGTGCTAGACAGGAGGTCTACGAGCAGTACTTC	CSARQEVYEQYF
NA	NA	TRBV20-1	TRBJ1-5	TGCAGTGCCGCCGGCAGCTATAGCAATCAGCCCCAGCATTTT	CSAAGSYSNQPQHF
NA	few	TRBV20-1	TRBJ2-3	TGCAGTGCTAAGAGCGGTGGGGTCAACACGCAGTATTTT	CSAKSGGVNTQYF
TRBD2	few	TRBV15	TRBJ2-3	TGTGCCACCAGCACCGGACTAGCGGGAGTGGCAGATACGCAGTATTTT	CATSTGLAGVADTQYF
NA	NA	TRBV10-3	TRBJ2-7	TGTGCCATCAGTGAGTCTCCCGTAGTGGGGTACGAGCAGTACTTC	CAISESPVVGYEQYF
NA	NA	TRBV7-9	TRBJ2-7	TGTGCCAGCAGCCAGACAGTCCCCTACGAGCAGTACTTC	CASSQTVPYEQYF
NA	few	TRBV10-3	TRBJ2-6	TGTGCCACCAGGGGGGACTCTGGGGCCAACGTCCTGACTTTC	CATRGDSGANVLTF
NA	NA	TRBV7-6	TRBJ1-3	TGTGCCAGCACCCCCGGGGAGAGGACCATATATTTT	CASTPGERTIYF